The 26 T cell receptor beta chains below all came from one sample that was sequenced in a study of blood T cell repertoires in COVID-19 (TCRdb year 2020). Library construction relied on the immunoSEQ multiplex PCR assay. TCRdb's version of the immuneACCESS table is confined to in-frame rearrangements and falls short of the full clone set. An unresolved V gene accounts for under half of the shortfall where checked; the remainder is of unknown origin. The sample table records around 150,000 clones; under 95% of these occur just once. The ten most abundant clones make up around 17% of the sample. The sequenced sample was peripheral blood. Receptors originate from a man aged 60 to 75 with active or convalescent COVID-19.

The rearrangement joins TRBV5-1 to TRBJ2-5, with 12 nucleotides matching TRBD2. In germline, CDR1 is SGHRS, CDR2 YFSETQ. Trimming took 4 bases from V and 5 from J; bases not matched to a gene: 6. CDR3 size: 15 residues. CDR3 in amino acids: CASSPRLAGEETQYF. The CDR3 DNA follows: TGCGCCAGCAGCCCCCGACTAGCGGGAGAGGAGACCCAGTACTTC. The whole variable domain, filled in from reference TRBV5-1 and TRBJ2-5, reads KAGVTQTPRYLIKTRGQQVTLSCSPISGHRSVSWYQQTPGQGLQFLFEYFSETQRNKGNFPGRFSGRQFSNSRSEMNVSTLELGDSALYLCASSPRLAGEETQYFGPGTRLLVL.

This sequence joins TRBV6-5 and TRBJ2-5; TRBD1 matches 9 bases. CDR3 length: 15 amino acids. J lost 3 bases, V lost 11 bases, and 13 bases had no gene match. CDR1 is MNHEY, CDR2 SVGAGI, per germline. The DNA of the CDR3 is TGTGCCGCAAAAGGGGGTTGGACAGGGGAAGAGACCCAGTACTTC. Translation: CAAKGGWTGEETQYF.

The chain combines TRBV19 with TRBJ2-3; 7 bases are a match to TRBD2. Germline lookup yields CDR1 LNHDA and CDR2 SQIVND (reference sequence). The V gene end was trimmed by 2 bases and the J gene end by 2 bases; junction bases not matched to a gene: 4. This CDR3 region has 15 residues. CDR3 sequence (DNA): TGTGCCAGTAGTATATATGCGGGAGTCACAGATACGCAGTATTTT. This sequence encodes CASSIYAGVTDTQYF.

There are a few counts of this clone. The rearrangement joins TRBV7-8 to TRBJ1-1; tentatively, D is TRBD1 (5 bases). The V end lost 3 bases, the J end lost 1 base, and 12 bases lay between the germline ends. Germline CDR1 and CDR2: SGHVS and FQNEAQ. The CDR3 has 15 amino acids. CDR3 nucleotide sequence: TGTGCCAGCAGCTTCTACCAGGGCCCGAACACTGAAGCTTTCTTT. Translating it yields CASSFYQGPNTEAFF. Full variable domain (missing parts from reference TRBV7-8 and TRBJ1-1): GAGVSQSPRYKVAKRGQDVALRCDPISGHVSLFWYQQALGQGPEFLTYFQNEAQLDKSGLPSDRFFAERPEGSVSTLKIQRTQQEDSAVYLCASSFYQGPNTEAFFGQGTRLTVV.

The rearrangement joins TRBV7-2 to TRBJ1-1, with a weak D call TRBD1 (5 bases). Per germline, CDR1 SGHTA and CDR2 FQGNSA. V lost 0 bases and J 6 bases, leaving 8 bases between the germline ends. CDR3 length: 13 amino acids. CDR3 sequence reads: CASSLAGRSEAFF. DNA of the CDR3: TGTGCCAGCAGCTTAGCGGGGCGGTCTGAAGCTTTCTTT.

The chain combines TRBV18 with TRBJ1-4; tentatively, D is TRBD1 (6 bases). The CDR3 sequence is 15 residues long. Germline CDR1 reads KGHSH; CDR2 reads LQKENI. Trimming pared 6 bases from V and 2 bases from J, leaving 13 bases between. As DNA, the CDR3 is TGTGCCAGCTCCCTGAACAGGGAGACTAATGAAAAACTGTTTTTT. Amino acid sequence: CASSLNRETNEKLFF. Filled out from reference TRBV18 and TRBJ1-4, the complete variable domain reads NAGVMQNPRHLVRRRGQEARLRCSPMKGHSHVYWYRQLPEEGLKFMVYLQKENIIDESGMPKERFSAEFPKEGPSILRIQQVVRGDSAAYFCASSLNRETNEKLFFGSGTQLSVL.

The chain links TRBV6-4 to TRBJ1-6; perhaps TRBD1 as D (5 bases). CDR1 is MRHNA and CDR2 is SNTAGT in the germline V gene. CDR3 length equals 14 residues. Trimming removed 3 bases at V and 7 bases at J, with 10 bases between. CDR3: CASSEGVRNSPLHF. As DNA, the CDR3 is TGTGCCAGCAGTGAAGGGGTCAGAAATTCACCCCTCCACTTT.

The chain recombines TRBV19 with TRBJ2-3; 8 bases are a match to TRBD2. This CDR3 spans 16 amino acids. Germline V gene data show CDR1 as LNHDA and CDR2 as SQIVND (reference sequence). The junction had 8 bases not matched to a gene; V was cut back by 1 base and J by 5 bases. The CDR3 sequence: CASSIVSGRARDTQYF. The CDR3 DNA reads TGTGCCAGTAGTATAGTATCCGGGAGGGCCAGAGATACGCAGTATTTT.

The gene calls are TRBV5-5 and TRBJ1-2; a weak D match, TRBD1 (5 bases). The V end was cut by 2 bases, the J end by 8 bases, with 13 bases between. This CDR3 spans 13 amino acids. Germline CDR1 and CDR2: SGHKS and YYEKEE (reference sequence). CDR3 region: CASSFSPQGGYTF. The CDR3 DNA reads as TGTGCCAGCAGCTTCTCTCCGCAGGGAGGCTACACCTTC. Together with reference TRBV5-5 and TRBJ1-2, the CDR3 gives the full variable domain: DAGVTQSPTHLIKTRGQQVTLRCSPISGHKSVSWYQQVLGQGPQFIFQYYEKEERGRGNFPDRFSARQFPNYSSELNVNALLLGDSALYLCASSFSPQGGYTFGSGTRLTVV.

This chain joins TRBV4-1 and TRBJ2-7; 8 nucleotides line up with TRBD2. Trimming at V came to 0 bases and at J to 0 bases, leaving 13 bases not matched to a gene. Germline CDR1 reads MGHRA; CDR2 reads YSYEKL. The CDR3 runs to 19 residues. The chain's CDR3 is CASSQEGLAGIGSSYEQYF. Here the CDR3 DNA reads TGCGCCAGCAGCCAAGAGGGTTTAGCGGGGATCGGAAGCTCCTACGAGCAGTACTTC.

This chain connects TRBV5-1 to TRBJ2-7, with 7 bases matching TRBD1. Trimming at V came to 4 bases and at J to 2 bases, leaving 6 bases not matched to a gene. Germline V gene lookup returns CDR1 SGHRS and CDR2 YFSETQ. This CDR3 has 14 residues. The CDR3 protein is CASSGEQGTYEQYF. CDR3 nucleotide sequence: TGCGCCAGCAGCGGGGAACAGGGGACCTACGAGCAGTACTTC.

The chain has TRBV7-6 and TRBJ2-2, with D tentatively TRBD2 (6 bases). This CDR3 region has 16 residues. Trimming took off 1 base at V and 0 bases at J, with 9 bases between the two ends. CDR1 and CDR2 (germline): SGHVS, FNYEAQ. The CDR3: CASSLERLANTGELFF. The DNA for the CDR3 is TGTGCCAGCAGCTTAGAGCGACTAGCGAACACCGGGGAGCTGTTTTTT.

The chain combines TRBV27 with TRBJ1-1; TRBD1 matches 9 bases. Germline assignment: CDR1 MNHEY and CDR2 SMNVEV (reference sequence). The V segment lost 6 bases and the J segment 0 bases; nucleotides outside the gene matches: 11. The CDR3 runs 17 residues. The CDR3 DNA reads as TGTGCCAGCAGATCTACCGGGACAGGGACTATGAACACTGAAGCTTTCTTT. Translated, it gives CASRSTGTGTMNTEAFF.

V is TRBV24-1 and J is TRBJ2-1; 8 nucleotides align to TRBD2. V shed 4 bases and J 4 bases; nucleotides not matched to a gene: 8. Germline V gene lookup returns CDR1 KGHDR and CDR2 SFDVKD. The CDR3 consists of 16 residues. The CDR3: CATSDSSGGAYNEQFF. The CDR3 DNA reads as TGTGCCACCAGTGACTCCAGCGGGGGTGCGTACAATGAGCAGTTCTTC.

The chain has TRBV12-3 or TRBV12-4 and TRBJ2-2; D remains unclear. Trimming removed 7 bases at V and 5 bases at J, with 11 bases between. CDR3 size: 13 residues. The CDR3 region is CASTSLGTGELFF. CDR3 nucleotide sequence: TGTGCCAGCACGTCTCTCGGGACCGGGGAGCTGTTTTTT.

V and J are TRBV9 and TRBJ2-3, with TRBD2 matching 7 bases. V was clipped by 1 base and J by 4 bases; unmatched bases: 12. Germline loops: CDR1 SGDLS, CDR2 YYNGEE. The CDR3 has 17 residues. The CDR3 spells CASSVIPWDGRSDTQYF. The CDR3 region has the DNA TGTGCCAGCAGCGTAATTCCGTGGGACGGGAGGTCAGATACGCAGTATTTT.

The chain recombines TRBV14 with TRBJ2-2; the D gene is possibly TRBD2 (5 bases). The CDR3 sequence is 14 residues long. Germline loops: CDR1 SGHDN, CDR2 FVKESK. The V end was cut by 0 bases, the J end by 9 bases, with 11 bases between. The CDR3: CASSQEGRTRELFF. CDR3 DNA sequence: TGTGCCAGCAGCCAAGAAGGGAGAACCCGGGAGCTGTTTTTT.

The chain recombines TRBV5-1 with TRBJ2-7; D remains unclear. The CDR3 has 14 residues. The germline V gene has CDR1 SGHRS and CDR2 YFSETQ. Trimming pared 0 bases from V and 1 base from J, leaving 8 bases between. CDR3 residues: CASSLGGSSYEQYF. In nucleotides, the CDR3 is TGCGCCAGCAGCTTGGGAGGTTCTTCCTACGAGCAGTACTTC.

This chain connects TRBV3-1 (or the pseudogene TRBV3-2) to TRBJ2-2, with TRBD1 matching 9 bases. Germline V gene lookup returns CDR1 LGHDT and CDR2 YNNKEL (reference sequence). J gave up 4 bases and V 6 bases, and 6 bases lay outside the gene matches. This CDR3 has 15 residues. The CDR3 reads CASRQDRGGTGELFF. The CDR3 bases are TGTGCCAGCAGGCAGGACAGGGGCGGCACCGGGGAGCTGTTTTTT.

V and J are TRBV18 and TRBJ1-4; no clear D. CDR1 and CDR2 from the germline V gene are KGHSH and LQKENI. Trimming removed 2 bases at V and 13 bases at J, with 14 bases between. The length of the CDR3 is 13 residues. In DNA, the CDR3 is TGTGCCAGCTCACCATGGCGGGATATGGGACTGTTTTTT. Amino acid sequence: CASSPWRDMGLFF. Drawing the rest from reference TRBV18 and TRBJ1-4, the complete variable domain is NAGVMQNPRHLVRRRGQEARLRCSPMKGHSHVYWYRQLPEEGLKFMVYLQKENIIDESGMPKERFSAEFPKEGPSILRIQQVVRGDSAAYFCASSPWRDMGLFFGSGTQLSVL.

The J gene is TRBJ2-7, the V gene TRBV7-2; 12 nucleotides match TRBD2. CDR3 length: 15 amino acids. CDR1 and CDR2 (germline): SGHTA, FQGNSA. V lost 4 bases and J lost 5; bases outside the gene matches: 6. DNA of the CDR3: TGTGCCAGCAGCTGGACTAGCGGGGAACCCCACGAGCAGTACTTC. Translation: CASSWTSGEPHEQYF. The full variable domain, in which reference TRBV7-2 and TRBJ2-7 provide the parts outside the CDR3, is GAGVSQSPSNKVTEKGKDVELRCDPISGHTALYWYRQSLGQGLEFLIYFQGNSAPDKSGLPSDRFSAERTGGSVSTLTIQRTQQEDSAVYLCASSWTSGEPHEQYFGPGTRLTVT.

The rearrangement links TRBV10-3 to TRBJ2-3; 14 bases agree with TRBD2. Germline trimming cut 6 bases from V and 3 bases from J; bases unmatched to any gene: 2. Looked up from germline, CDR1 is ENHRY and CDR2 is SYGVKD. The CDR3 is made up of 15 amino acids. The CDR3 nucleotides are TGTGCCATCAGGGGACTAGCGGGGGTAACAGATACGCAGTATTTT. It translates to CAIRGLAGVTDTQYF.

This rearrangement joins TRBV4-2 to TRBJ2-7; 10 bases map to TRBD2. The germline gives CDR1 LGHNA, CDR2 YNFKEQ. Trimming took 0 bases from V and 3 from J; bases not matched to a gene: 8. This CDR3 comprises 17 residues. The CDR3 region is CASSQEASGGPFYEQYF. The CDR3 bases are TGTGCCAGCAGCCAAGAAGCTAGCGGGGGCCCCTTCTACGAGCAGTACTTC.

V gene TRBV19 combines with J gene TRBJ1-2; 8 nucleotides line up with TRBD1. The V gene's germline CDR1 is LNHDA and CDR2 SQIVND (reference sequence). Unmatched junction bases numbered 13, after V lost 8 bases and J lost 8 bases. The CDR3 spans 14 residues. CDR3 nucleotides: TGTGCCAGTTTCGGGGACAGGATGGTCGGAGGCTACACCTTC. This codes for CASFGDRMVGGYTF.

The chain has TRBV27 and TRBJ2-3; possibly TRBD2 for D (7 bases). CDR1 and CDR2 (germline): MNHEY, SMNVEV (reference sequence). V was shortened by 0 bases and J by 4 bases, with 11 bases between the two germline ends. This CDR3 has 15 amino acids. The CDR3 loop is CASSLSGGQADTQYF. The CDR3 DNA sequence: TGTGCCAGCAGTTTATCCGGGGGGCAGGCAGATACGCAGTATTTT.

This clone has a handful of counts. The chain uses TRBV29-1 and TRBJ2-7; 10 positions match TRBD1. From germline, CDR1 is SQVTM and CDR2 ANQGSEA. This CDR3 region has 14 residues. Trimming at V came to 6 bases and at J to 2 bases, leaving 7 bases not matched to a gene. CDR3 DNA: TGCAGCGTCGGGGGACAGGGGACGACCTACGAGCAGTACTTC. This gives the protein CSVGGQGTTYEQYF.